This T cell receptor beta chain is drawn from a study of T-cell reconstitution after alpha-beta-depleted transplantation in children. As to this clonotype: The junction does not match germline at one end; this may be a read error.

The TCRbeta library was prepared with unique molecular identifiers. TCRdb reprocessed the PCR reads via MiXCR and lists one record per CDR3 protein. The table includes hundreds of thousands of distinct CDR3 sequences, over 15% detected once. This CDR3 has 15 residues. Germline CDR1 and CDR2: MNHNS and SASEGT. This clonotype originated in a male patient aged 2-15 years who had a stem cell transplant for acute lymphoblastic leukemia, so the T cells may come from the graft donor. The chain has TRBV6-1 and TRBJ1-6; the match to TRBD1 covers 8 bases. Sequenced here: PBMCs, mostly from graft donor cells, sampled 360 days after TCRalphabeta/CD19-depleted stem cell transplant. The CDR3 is CASSQARDRSSTLHF. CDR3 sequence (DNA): TGTGCCAGCAGTCAAGCCCGGGACAGGAGCTCAACCCTCCACTTT.